The entry below gives a single TCR beta chain sequence along with its context. Its antigen is not yet known. The input lacks base qualities; no much larger clone sits a single base away. CDR1 and CDR2, looked up from the germline V gene, are SGHRS and YFSETQ. The CDR3 spans 17 residues, from the cysteine through the phenylalanine. Only the CDR3 region is kept as DNA, spanning 51 bases read in frame from base 1. V is reduced by 0 bases and J by 0 bases, leaving a spacing of 12 bases between them. This sample was taken from a study of T-cell reconstitution after alpha-beta-depleted transplantation in children (dated by TCRdb to the mid-2010s). Notes on the research overall: The study quantitatively tracked T-cell immune reconstitution after TCRalphabeta/CD19-depleted allogeneic hematopoietic cell transplantation in children using TCR repertoire profiling.

Library preparation was by PCR. Sequencing used an Illumina HiSeq 2500. TCR libraries were prepared with molecular barcoding, using unique molecular identifiers to normalize TCRbeta repertoire quantification. Using fastp at Q25 and MiXCR, TCRdb reprocessed the public reads and kept productive beta chains. Every entry covers one CDR3 protein and lists the most common genes and DNA from its rows. In this sample the table shows some 640,000 distinct CDR3 sequences, 16% of which occur a single time. Of the sample, 1.1% is held by the ten largest clones. Sequenced material: PBMCs from the stem cell graft donor, taken from the stem cell graft. The receptor's source is a human donor who donated a stem cell graft to a child with acute myeloid leukemia. The rearranged chain carries TRBV5-1 and TRBJ2-2; the D gene is perhaps TRBD2, on 7 matching bases. The CDR3 here reads CASSLADGGPNTGELFF. The DNA reads TGCGCCAGCAGCTTGGCCGACGGGGGGCCGAACACCGGGGAGCTGTTTTTT. With the rest looked up from the reference TRBV5-1 and TRBJ2-2 genes rather than sequenced, the full variable domain is KAGVTQTPRYLIKTRGQQVTLSCSPISGHRSVSWYQQTPGQGLQFLFEYFSETQRNKGNFPGRFSGRQFSNSRSEMNVSTLELGDSALYLCASSLADGGPNTGELFFGEGSRLTVL.